This record concerns one TCR beta chain sequence. Its specificity is not known. The data were taken from a study of CD8+ T cells in alopecia areata. RNA extraction was followed by reverse transcription into cDNA, which acted as the sequencing template. The method was immunoSEQ multiplex PCR; TCRdb's version includes in-frame clones alone and lacks a portion of them. The sample yields more than 150,000 clones, around 51% seen once. Trimming shortened V by 6 bases and J by 4 bases, and 12 bases separated the two germline ends. The CDR3 loop spans 14 amino acids. The germline CDR1 and CDR2 sequences are MNHEY and SVGAGI. Study-wide points: Affected scalp, especially in alopecia totalis/universalis, had a higher clonality than normal scalp did. Many expanded lesional clones persisted in scalp and blood during tofacitinib.

The treatment here: oral pan-JAK inhibitor, 5-10 mg twice daily. Researchers took lesional scalp punch biopsies and peripheral blood from people who were alopecia areata patients. Here the sequenced sample was CD8+ T cells sorted from blood, taken at roughly week 52, from a patient treated with tofacitinib. The TCR comes from a human donor with alopecia areata. The genes are TRBV6-5 and TRBJ2-2; tentative D call: TRBD1 (5 bases). CDR3 residues: CASRNQGSTGELFF. The CDR3 bases are TGTGCCAGCAGAAACCAGGGTTCCACCGGGGAGCTGTTTTTT.